Here is one TCR beta chain with its context. Cohorts were based on clinical histories the participants reported. Trimming removed 3 bases at V and 3 bases at J, with 16 bases between. The CDR3 has 15 residues. Germline-derived CDR1 and CDR2 are SGHNT and YYREEE (reference sequence). This specimen belongs to a study of blood T cell repertoires in COVID-19. In the study overall: The United States, Italy and Spain were the sources of the acute and convalescent COVID-19 samples. The cDNA or gDNA used as material had been derived from T cells, B-cell-depleted T cells, or PBMCs.

In the original processing: By means of reference gene primer amplification, nucleated cell counts were estimated. The repertoire was sequenced with immunoSEQ multiplex PCR; TCRdb's copy has only in-frame clones and lacks some. That table is the source of V, J and clone size, and D and trimming were worked out from the DNA. Here the sample spans about 400,000 clones, nearly 90% being singletons. The sequence came from a woman aged 40 to 50 with acute COVID-19. The sample was PBMCs or T cells enriched from blood (not recorded which). The chain carries TRBV5-4 and TRBJ2-7; tentative D call: TRBD1 (6 bases). The CDR3 region is CASSSPGQNHYEQYF. CDR3 coding DNA: TGTGCCAGCAGCTCCCCAGGACAGAATCACTACGAGCAGTACTTC.